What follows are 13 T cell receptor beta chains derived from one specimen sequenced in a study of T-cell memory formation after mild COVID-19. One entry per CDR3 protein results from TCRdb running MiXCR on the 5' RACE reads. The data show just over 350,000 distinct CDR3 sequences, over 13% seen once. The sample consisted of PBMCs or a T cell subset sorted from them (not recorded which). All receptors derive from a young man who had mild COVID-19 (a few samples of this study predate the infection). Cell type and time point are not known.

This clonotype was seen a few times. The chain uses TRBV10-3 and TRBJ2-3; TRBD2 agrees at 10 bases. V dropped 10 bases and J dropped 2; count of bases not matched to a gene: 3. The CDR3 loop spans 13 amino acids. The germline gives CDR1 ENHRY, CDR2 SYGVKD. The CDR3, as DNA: TGTGCCAGTAGCGGGGGGTTCACAGATACGCAGTATTTT. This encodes CASSGGFTDTQYF.

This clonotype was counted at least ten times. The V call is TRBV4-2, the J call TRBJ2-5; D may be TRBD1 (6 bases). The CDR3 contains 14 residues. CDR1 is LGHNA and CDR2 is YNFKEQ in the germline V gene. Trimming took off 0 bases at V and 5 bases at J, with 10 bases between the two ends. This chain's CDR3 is CASSQEYRDETQYF. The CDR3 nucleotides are TGTGCCAGCAGCCAAGAATACAGGGACGAGACCCAGTACTTC.

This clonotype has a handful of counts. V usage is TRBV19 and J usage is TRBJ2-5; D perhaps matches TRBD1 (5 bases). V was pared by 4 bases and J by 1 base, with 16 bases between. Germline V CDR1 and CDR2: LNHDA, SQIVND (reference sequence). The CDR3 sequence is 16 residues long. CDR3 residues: CASSNSRREPQETQYF. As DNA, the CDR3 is TGTGCCAGTAGTAACAGCCGCAGGGAACCCCAAGAGACCCAGTACTTC.

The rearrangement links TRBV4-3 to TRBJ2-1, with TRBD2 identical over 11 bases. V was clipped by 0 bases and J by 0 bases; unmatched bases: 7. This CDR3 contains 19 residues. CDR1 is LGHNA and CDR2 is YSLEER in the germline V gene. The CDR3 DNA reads TGCGCCAGCAGCCAAGATTCTAGCGGGGGGACCAGCTCCTACAATGAGCAGTTCTTC. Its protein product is CASSQDSSGGTSSYNEQFF.

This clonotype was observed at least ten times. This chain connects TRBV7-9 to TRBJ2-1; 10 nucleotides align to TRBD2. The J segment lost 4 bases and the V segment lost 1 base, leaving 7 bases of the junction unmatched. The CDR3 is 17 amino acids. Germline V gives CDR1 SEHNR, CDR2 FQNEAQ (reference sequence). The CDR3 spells CASSLGVSSGGYNEQFF. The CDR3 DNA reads TGTGCCAGCAGCTTAGGAGTTTCTAGCGGGGGATACAATGAGCAGTTCTTC.

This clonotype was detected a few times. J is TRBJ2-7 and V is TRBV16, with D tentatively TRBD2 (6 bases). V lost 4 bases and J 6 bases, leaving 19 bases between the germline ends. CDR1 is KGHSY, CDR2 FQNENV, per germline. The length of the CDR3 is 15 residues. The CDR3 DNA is TGTGCCAGCAGCCCACGAGGAGAGGGAGGTGGCGAGCAGTACTTC. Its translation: CASSPRGEGGGEQYF. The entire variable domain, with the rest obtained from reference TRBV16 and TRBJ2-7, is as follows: GEEVAQTPKHLVRGEGQKAKLYCAPIKGHSYVFWYQQVLKNEFKFLISFQNENVFDETGMPKERFSAKCLPNSPCSLEIQATKLEDSAVYFCASSPRGEGGGEQYFGPGTRLTVT.

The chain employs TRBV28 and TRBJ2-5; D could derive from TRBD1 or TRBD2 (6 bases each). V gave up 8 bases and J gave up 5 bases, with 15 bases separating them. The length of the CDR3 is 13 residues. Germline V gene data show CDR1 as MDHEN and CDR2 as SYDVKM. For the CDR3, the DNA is TGTGCCAGCCTGGGGGCAGCGGGCGAGACCCAGTACTTC. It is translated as CASLGAAGETQYF.

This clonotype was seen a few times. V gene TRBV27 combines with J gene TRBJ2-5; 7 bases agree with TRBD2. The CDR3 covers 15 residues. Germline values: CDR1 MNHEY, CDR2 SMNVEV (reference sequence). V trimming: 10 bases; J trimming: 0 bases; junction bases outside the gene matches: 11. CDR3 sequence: CATSPGLYYQETQYF. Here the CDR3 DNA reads TGTGCCACGTCACCGGGACTATATTACCAAGAGACCCAGTACTTC.

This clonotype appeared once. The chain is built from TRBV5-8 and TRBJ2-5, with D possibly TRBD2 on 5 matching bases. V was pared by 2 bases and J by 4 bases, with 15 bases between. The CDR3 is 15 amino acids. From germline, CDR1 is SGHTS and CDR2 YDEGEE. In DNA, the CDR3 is TGTGCCAGCAGCTTTACCGGGATTCCGCTAGAGACCCAGTACTTC. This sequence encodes CASSFTGIPLETQYF.

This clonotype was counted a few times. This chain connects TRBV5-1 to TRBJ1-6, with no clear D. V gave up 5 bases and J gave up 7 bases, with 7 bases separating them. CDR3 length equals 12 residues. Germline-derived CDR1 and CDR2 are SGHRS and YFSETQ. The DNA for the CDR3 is TGCGCCAGCAGGCTGAACAATTCACCCCTCCACTTT. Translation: CASRLNNSPLHF.

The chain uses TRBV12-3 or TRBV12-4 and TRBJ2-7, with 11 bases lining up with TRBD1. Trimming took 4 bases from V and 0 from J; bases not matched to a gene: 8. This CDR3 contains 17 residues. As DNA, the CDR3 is TGTGCCAGCAGTTCCGGACAGGGGGCACTCGGCTCCTACGAGCAGTACTTC. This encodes CASSSGQGALGSYEQYF.

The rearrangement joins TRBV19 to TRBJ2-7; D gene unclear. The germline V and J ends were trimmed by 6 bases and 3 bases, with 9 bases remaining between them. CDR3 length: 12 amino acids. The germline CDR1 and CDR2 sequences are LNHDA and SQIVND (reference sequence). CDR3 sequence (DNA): TGTGCCAGTAGCACTTTCGGCTACGAGCAGTACTTC. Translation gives CASSTFGYEQYF.

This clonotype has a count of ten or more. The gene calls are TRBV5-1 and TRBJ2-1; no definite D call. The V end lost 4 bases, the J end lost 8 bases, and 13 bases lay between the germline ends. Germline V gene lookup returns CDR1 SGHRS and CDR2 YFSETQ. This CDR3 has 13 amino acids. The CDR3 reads CASSRWANDEQFF. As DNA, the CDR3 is TGCGCCAGCAGCCGGTGGGCAAATGATGAGCAGTTCTTC.